The TCR beta chain described here comes from a study of CD8 T cells in ankylosing spondylitis. A word on this clonotype: Its target is not known.

CDR3 size: 15 residues. Germline CDR1 and CDR2: SGHRS and YFSETQ. The V end was cut by 4 bases, the J end by 3 bases, with 17 bases between. Study-wide results and caveats: Reportedly, significant enrichment of disease-linked clones occurred in matched ankylosing spondylitis synovial fluid. Characteristic, it appeared, of ankylosing spondylitis blood was a TCR beta motif of about eight highly homologous variants.

Making use of molecular barcodes, quantitative 5'-RACE generated TCR beta libraries. TCRdb reprocessed the 5' RACE reads with MiXCR, giving one entry per CDR3 protein. Here the sample spans fewer than 500,000 distinct CDR3 sequences, roughly 27% being singletons. V gene TRBV5-1 combines with J gene TRBJ2-7; possible D gene TRBD2, 6 bases. Sequencing was done on a sample of blood, either unsorted or a sorted T cell fraction (not recorded which). This receptor was obtained from a male donor with ankylosing spondylitis. For the CDR3, the DNA is TGCGCCAGCAGCCCTAACGCGGGGAGCCTCTACGAGCAGTACGTC. Protein product: CASSPNAGSLYEQYV.